What follows are 10 T cell receptor beta chains derived from one specimen sequenced in a study of T cell responses to AZD1222 COVID-19 vaccine. TCRdb's table, derived via immunoSEQ multiplex PCR, lists solely in-frame clones and lacks some. The sample records about 57,000 clones, approximately 85% being singletons. The sequenced sample was peripheral blood, obtained on day 0 of AZD1222 vaccination. Receptors originate from an adult in good health.

The chain combines TRBV11-2 with TRBJ1-4; 8 bases align to TRBD1. The germline gives CDR1 SGHAT, CDR2 FQNNGV. Trimming removed 6 bases from V and 7 bases from J; junction bases left unmatched: 10. The CDR3 loop spans 15 amino acids. CDR3 in amino acids: CASSFTPGTGEKLFF. CDR3 in DNA: TGTGCCAGCAGTTTTACCCCCGGGACAGGTGAAAAACTGTTTTTT.

The rearrangement links TRBV5-1 to TRBJ1-2, with a weak D call TRBD1 (6 bases). Germline lookup yields CDR1 SGHRS and CDR2 YFSETQ. CDR3 length: 14 residues. Trimming removed 4 bases at V and 5 bases at J, with 15 bases between. The CDR3 reads CASSPERTVYGYTF. CDR3 DNA: TGCGCCAGCAGCCCGGAAAGGACAGTTTATGGCTACACCTTC.

The chain carries TRBV10-1 and TRBJ2-7; TRBD2 aligns across 9 bases. The ends lost 0 bases at V and 3 bases at J; junction bases unmatched: 6. Germline CDR1 and CDR2: WNHNN and SYGVQD (reference sequence). The CDR3 totals 16 residues. The CDR3: CASSESRSGGIYEQYF. CDR3 sequence (DNA): TGCGCCAGCAGTGAGTCCAGGAGCGGGGGGATCTACGAGCAGTACTTC.

V and J are TRBV5-6 and TRBJ1-5; tentative D call: TRBD1 (5 bases). V was pared by 5 bases and J by 1 base, with 13 bases between. Germline CDR1 and CDR2: SGHDT and YYEEEE. The CDR3 covers 15 residues. CDR3 nucleotides: TGTGCCAGCAGTCTAAGGGGCACAAGCAATCAGCCCCAGCATTTT. Translated, it gives CASSLRGTSNQPQHF.

This chain joins TRBV7-6 and TRBJ1-3; TRBD1 agrees at 8 bases. Germline V gene lookup returns CDR1 SGHVS and CDR2 FNYEAQ. V trimming: 4 bases; J trimming: 4 bases; junction bases outside the gene matches: 6. The CDR3 runs to 15 residues. The CDR3 region is CASSSDRGSGNTIYF. CDR3 sequence (DNA): TGTGCCAGCAGCTCCGACAGGGGATCAGGAAACACCATATATTTT.

The chain is built from TRBV11-1 and TRBJ1-1; D is unclear. The CDR3 spans 15 residues. Between the trimmed V and J ends, which lost 4 bases and 5 bases, there was a span of 17 bases. Germline-derived CDR1 and CDR2 are SGHAT and FQDESV (reference sequence). In nucleotides, the CDR3 is TGTGCCAGCAGCTCTGGAGTGGGAAGTCGGACTGAAGCTTTCTTT. Translating it yields CASSSGVGSRTEAFF.

A remark on this clone: One end of the junction fails to match germline, which may point to a read error. The chain combines TRBV7-7 with TRBJ2-6; the match to TRBD2 covers 7 bases. The CDR3 spans 18 residues. In germline, CDR1 is SSHAT, CDR2 FNYEAQ (reference sequence). The CDR3 bases are TGTGCTAGCAGCCATAGCGTCGGGGGGAGCTCTGGGGCCAACGTCCTGACTTTC. Its translation: CASSHSVGGSSGANVLTF. The full variable domain, in which reference TRBV7-7 and TRBJ2-6 provide the parts outside the CDR3, is GAGVSQSPRYKVTKRGQDVTLRCDPISSHATLYWYQQALGQGPEFLTYFNYEAQPDKSGLPSDRFSAERPEGSISTLTIQRTEQRDSAMYRCASSHSVGGSSGANVLTFGAGSRLTVL.

The chain uses TRBV5-4 and TRBJ2-7; perhaps TRBD2 as D (5 bases). The CDR3 runs to 14 residues. Between the trimmed V and J ends, which lost 2 bases and 9 bases, there was a span of 18 bases. CDR1 and CDR2 (germline): SGHNT, YYREEE (reference sequence). CDR3 coding DNA: TGTGCCAGCAGCTTTGTAGACGCTCCCGAGGGGCAGTACTTC. Translating gives CASSFVDAPEGQYF.

The rearrangement joins TRBV28 to TRBJ1-5; 7 nucleotides agree with TRBD1. Germline lookup yields CDR1 MDHEN and CDR2 SYDVKM. This CDR3 is 14 amino acids long. After removal of 3 bases from V and 6 bases from J, the junction contained 5 bases not matched to a gene. Here the CDR3 reads CASSFNRGIQPQHF. The CDR3 DNA reads TGTGCCAGCAGTTTTAACAGGGGTATTCAGCCCCAGCATTTT.

This chain joins TRBV5-6 and TRBJ1-2; D remains ambiguous. Trimming shortened V by 4 bases and J by 5 bases, and 18 bases separated the two germline ends. This CDR3 is built from 15 residues. The germline CDR1 and CDR2 sequences are SGHDT and YYEEEE. The CDR3 DNA is TGTGCCAGCAGCCCGGGAACGGCCCCGCATTATGGCTACACCTTC. It yields the protein CASSPGTAPHYGYTF.